The 29 T cell receptor beta chains below come from one sample, sequenced in a study of blood T cell repertoires in COVID-19. Measured with immunoSEQ multiplex PCR; TCRdb has only the in-frame clones, and not every one. The profile shows 150,000 or so clones, about four fifths of them singletons. The sample was peripheral blood. The receptors were gathered from a woman aged 60-75 years with acute or convalescent COVID-19.

CDR3 sequence: CASSPGFNQPQHF. The CDR3 region has the DNA TGTGCCAGCAGCCCGGGTTTCAATCAGCCCCAGCATTTT. The genes are TRBV3-1 (or the pseudogene TRBV3-2) and TRBJ1-5, with D hard to call. This CDR3 is 13 amino acids long. Germline CDR1 reads LGHDT; CDR2 reads YNNKEL (reference sequence). V lost 4 bases, J lost 3 bases, and 7 bases lay in between.

The rearrangement uses TRBV27 and TRBJ2-5; no firm D call. Looked up from germline, CDR1 is MNHEY and CDR2 is SMNVEV (reference sequence). The V gene lost 0 bases and the J gene lost 0 bases, with 5 bases spanning the gap. This CDR3 has 14 amino acids. CDR3: CASSLSGYQETQYF. The CDR3 coding sequence is TGTGCCAGCAGTTTATCCGGGTACCAAGAGACCCAGTACTTC.

This chain uses TRBV12-3 or TRBV12-4 with TRBJ2-2; D not certain. V shed 5 bases and J shed 3 bases, with 4 bases lying between them. This CDR3 spans 12 amino acids. CDR3 residues: CASSLYTGELFF. CDR3 DNA: TGTGCCAGCAGTCTTTACACCGGGGAGCTGTTTTTT.

The V gene is TRBV4-1, the J gene TRBJ1-2; TRBD1 agrees at 8 bases. Trimming removed 4 bases from V and 8 bases from J; junction bases left unmatched: 6. Germline V gene data show CDR1 as MGHRA and CDR2 as YSYEKL. The CDR3 loop spans 13 amino acids. This CDR3 is CASSPRTGNGYTF. In DNA, the CDR3 is TGCGCCAGCAGCCCTAGGACAGGGAACGGCTACACCTTC.

A few counts support this clone. The gene calls are TRBV24-1 and TRBJ1-4, with TRBD1 as a possible D gene (5 bases). In germline, CDR1 is KGHDR, CDR2 SFDVKD. V lost 2 bases, J lost 12 bases, and 12 bases lay in between. This CDR3 has 13 residues. The CDR3 DNA reads TGTGCCACCAGTGATTCTAATGGGGGGGAACTGTTTTTT. This translates into CATSDSNGGELFF.

This chain's CDR3 is CASSQEGTGSEGYTF. The CDR3 nucleotides are TGCGCCAGCAGCCAAGAGGGGACAGGGAGCGAAGGCTACACCTTC. This chain joins TRBV4-3 and TRBJ1-2; 9 bases match TRBD1. Germline V CDR1 and CDR2: LGHNA, YSLEER. This CDR3 spans 15 amino acids. Unmatched junction bases numbered 7, after V lost 0 bases and J lost 8 bases.

V is TRBV14 and J is TRBJ2-5; 8 positions match TRBD1. Germline V gene lookup returns CDR1 SGHDN and CDR2 FVKESK. V shed 0 bases and J 4 bases; nucleotides not matched to a gene: 7. This CDR3 comprises 16 residues. CDR3 DNA: TGTGCCAGCAGCCAAGAGGACAGGGAGACGGTAGAGACCCAGTACTTC. Translated: CASSQEDRETVETQYF.

The rearrangement joins TRBV12-3 or TRBV12-4 to TRBJ2-7; tentative D call: TRBD1 (6 bases). The CDR3 spans 13 residues. V was cut by 5 bases and J by 9 bases, with 17 bases left in between. CDR3 DNA sequence: TGTGCCAGCAGTCCGATGGACAGTTCGGGGCAGTACTTC. Amino acid sequence: CASSPMDSSGQYF.

The chain joins TRBV24-1 to TRBJ2-3; TRBD2 aligns across 7 bases. The V gene end was trimmed by 1 base and the J gene end by 0 bases; junction bases not matched to a gene: 6. The CDR3 is 17 residues long. From germline, CDR1 is KGHDR and CDR2 SFDVKD. The CDR3 nucleotides read TGTGCCACCAGTGATTTTGGGGGGACTACTAGCACAGATACGCAGTATTTT. Translating it yields CATSDFGGTTSTDTQYF.

The chain recombines TRBV7-2 with TRBJ2-7; perhaps TRBD2 as D (7 bases). This CDR3 comprises 14 residues. Germline V CDR1 and CDR2: SGHTA, FQGNSA. V was shortened by 6 bases and J by 3 bases, with 15 bases between the two germline ends. CDR3 DNA sequence: TGTGCCAGCAGGTCGGGGGGCGGCGGCTACGAGCAGTACTTC. It is translated as CASRSGGGGYEQYF.

Concerning this clone itself: The sample carries other DNA sequences with the same CDR3. V gene TRBV29-1 combines with J gene TRBJ1-1; TRBD1 is a possible D gene (6 bases). The CDR3 spans 12 residues. The germline V and J ends were trimmed by 6 bases and 2 bases, with 10 bases remaining between them. The germline V gene encodes CDR1 SQVTM and CDR2 ANQGSEA. Here the CDR3 reads CSVGQLNTEAFF. CDR3 bases: TGCAGCGTCGGACAGCTTAACACTGAAGCTTTCTTT.

The CDR3 nucleotides are TGCGCCAGCAGCTTGGTAGCACCGAACACCGGGGAGCTGTTTTTT. Translation: CASSLVAPNTGELFF. This sequence joins TRBV5-1 and TRBJ2-2; no reliable D call. Trimming took off 0 bases at V and 0 bases at J, with 6 bases between the two ends. Per germline, CDR1 SGHRS and CDR2 YFSETQ. The length of the CDR3 is 15 residues.

The chain couples TRBV5-1 to TRBJ1-3, with 7 bases fitting TRBD1. In germline, CDR1 is SGHRS, CDR2 YFSETQ. The CDR3 contains 16 residues. The junction had 6 bases not matched to a gene; V was cut back by 0 bases and J by 3 bases. CDR3 sequence: CASSLAGPGGGNTIYF. CDR3 coding DNA: TGCGCCAGCAGCTTGGCAGGACCAGGGGGTGGAAACACCATATATTTT. Filled out from reference TRBV5-1 and TRBJ1-3, the complete variable domain reads KAGVTQTPRYLIKTRGQQVTLSCSPISGHRSVSWYQQTPGQGLQFLFEYFSETQRNKGNFPGRFSGRQFSNSRSEMNVSTLELGDSALYLCASSLAGPGGGNTIYFGEGSWLTVV.

The chain's CDR3 is CASSLAQGDNEQFF. The CDR3 DNA is TGCGCCAGCAGCTTGGCGCAGGGGGACAATGAGCAGTTCTTC. The genes are TRBV5-1 and TRBJ2-1; 7 bases line up with TRBD1. Unmatched junction bases numbered 2, after V lost 0 bases and J lost 5 bases. CDR3 length: 14 amino acids. CDR1 is SGHRS and CDR2 is YFSETQ in the germline V gene.

The CDR3 DNA reads TGTGCCAGCAGTTTCTCTTTAGGGAAGGGGATCGGAGAGCAGTACTTC. Translated: CASSFSLGKGIGEQYF. J is TRBJ2-7 and V is TRBV27; maybe TRBD1 (5 bases). This CDR3 has 16 amino acids. Germline loops: CDR1 MNHEY, CDR2 SMNVEV (reference sequence). The V and J ends lost 3 bases and 7 bases respectively, with 22 bases between them.

V usage is TRBV7-8 and J usage is TRBJ1-4; D is possibly TRBD1 (6 bases). The CDR3 has 16 amino acids. Trimming took off 2 bases at V and 2 bases at J, with 12 bases between the two ends. CDR1 and CDR2 (germline): SGHVS, FQNEAQ. CDR3: CASSLRVQGTNEKLFF. DNA for the CDR3: TGTGCCAGCAGCTTAAGGGTCCAGGGGACTAATGAAAAACTGTTTTTT. Full variable domain (remainder filled in from reference TRBV7-8 and TRBJ1-4): GAGVSQSPRYKVAKRGQDVALRCDPISGHVSLFWYQQALGQGPEFLTYFQNEAQLDKSGLPSDRFFAERPEGSVSTLKIQRTQQEDSAVYLCASSLRVQGTNEKLFFGSGTQLSVL.

The V gene is TRBV11-2, the J gene TRBJ2-2; 11 bases line up with TRBD2. CDR1 SGHAT and CDR2 FQNNGV come from the germline V gene. CDR3 length: 15 amino acids. V dropped 5 bases and J dropped 6; count of bases not matched to a gene: 5. The CDR3 DNA is TGTGCCAGCAGCCTTCTAGCGGGAGGTGCCGGGGAGCTGTTTTTT. Translated, it gives CASSLLAGGAGELFF. Filled out from reference TRBV11-2 and TRBJ2-2, the complete variable domain reads EAGVAQSPRYKIIEKRQSVAFWCNPISGHATLYWYQQILGQGPKLLIQFQNNGVVDDSQLPKDRFSAERLKGVDSTLKIQPAKLEDSAVYLCASSLLAGGAGELFFGEGSRLTVL.

The sample holds one count of this clone. The chain joins TRBV6-2 or TRBV6-3 to TRBJ1-5, with 9 nucleotides matching TRBD1. This CDR3 is built from 16 residues. The V gene's germline CDR1 is MNHEY and CDR2 SVGEGT. V lost 6 bases and J lost 0; bases outside the gene matches: 6. The CDR3 bases are TGTGCCAGCAGCCTGGGACAGGGCTATAGCAATCAGCCCCAGCATTTT. Encoded protein: CASSLGQGYSNQPQHF.

The V call is TRBV30, the J call TRBJ1-6, with 8 bases lining up with TRBD1. Trimming removed 3 bases from V and 9 bases from J; junction bases left unmatched: 16. This CDR3 spans 17 amino acids. Germline V gives CDR1 GTSNPN, CDR2 SVGIG (reference sequence). CDR3 in amino acids: CAWRTGSRGLTGSPLHF. CDR3 bases: TGTGCCTGGAGAACGGGAAGCAGGGGGCTGACGGGTTCACCCCTCCACTTT.

In DNA, the CDR3 is TGTGCCACCAGTGTCACAGGGAACACCGGGGAGCTGTTTTTT. It translates to CATSVTGNTGELFF. The V call is TRBV24-1, the J call TRBJ2-2; a possible D gene is TRBD1 (5 bases). Between the trimmed V and J ends, which lost 5 bases and 1 base, there was a span of 7 bases. CDR1 and CDR2 from the germline V gene are KGHDR and SFDVKD. This CDR3 contains 14 residues.

This clone was seen a handful of times. The chain couples TRBV6-5 to TRBJ1-1, with no clear D. Looked up from germline, CDR1 is MNHEY and CDR2 is SVGAGI. Trimming pared 8 bases from V and 6 bases from J, leaving 13 bases between. The CDR3 is made up of 12 amino acids. The CDR3 region is CASWYSGAEAFF. DNA for the CDR3: TGTGCCAGCTGGTACAGCGGCGCTGAAGCTTTCTTT.

The V call is TRBV3-1 (or the pseudogene TRBV3-2), the J call TRBJ2-1; D is uncertain. CDR3 size: 15 residues. Germline V gene data show CDR1 as LGHDT and CDR2 as YNNKEL (reference sequence). With 6 bases removed from V and 0 bases from J, the gap between germline ends came to 12 bases. The CDR3 region is CASSRRPSSYNEQFF. The DNA of the CDR3 is TGTGCCAGCAGTAGGCGGCCGAGCTCCTACAATGAGCAGTTCTTC.

The rearrangement links TRBV7-9 to TRBJ2-3; D might be TRBD1 (6 bases). The length of the CDR3 is 16 residues. CDR1 is SEHNR, CDR2 FQNEAQ, per germline (reference sequence). With 2 bases removed from V and 0 bases from J, the gap between germline ends came to 12 bases. The CDR3 sequence is CASSLLGTTSTDTQYF. The CDR3 DNA reads TGTGCCAGCAGCTTACTCGGGACAACTAGCACAGATACGCAGTATTTT.

This clone has just one count. The chain couples TRBV27 to TRBJ1-4; a weak D match, TRBD1 (5 bases). Trimming shortened V by 4 bases and J by 1 base, and 7 bases separated the two germline ends. This CDR3 spans 14 amino acids. In germline, CDR1 is MNHEY, CDR2 SMNVEV (reference sequence). The chain's CDR3 is CASSWRGTNEKLFF. The CDR3 nucleotides are TGTGCCAGCAGTTGGAGGGGAACTAATGAAAAACTGTTTTTT.

This clone was observed once. V usage is TRBV28 and J usage is TRBJ2-1; 9 bases fit TRBD2. J was trimmed by 6 bases and V by 6 bases; bases with no gene match: 6. CDR1 MDHEN and CDR2 SYDVKM come from the germline V gene. This CDR3 has 14 residues. The DNA for the CDR3 is TGTGCCAGCAGCGCGGGAGGGCGCGGCAATGAGCAGTTCTTC. Translating gives CASSAGGRGNEQFF.

The gene calls are TRBV6-5 and TRBJ2-7, with 9 bases lining up with TRBD2. In germline, CDR1 is MNHEY, CDR2 SVGAGI. The CDR3 totals 13 residues. V lost 7 bases, J lost 4 bases, and 5 bases stayed unmatched. For the CDR3, the DNA is TGTGCCAGCATGCTTGGACTAGCGTACGAGCAGTACTTC. Its protein is CASMLGLAYEQYF.

The rearrangement links TRBV4-2 to TRBJ1-2; 10 nucleotides line up with TRBD1. V lost 1 base and J lost 8; bases outside the gene matches: 10. The germline V gene encodes CDR1 LGHNA and CDR2 YNFKEQ. This CDR3 is built from 16 residues. CDR3 nucleotide sequence: TGTGCCAGCAGCCAAGTCCACGGAGGGACAGGGGACGGCTACACCTTC. Its protein product is CASSQVHGGTGDGYTF.

J is TRBJ2-5 and V is TRBV7-9; 9 nucleotides align to TRBD1. V gave up 0 bases and J gave up 7 bases; unmatched junction bases: 0. Per germline, CDR1 SEHNR and CDR2 FQNEAQ (reference sequence). The CDR3 extends over 13 amino acids. CDR3 DNA: TGTGCCAGCAGCTTAGCGACAGGGGGGACCCAGTACTTC. Its translation is CASSLATGGTQYF.

This chain uses TRBV12-3 or TRBV12-4 with TRBJ1-2, with D maybe TRBD1 (6 bases). The CDR3 sequence is 13 residues long. Trimming took off 4 bases at V and 9 bases at J, with 15 bases between the two ends. Written as DNA, the CDR3 is TGTGCCAGCAGTTCGAGACAGGAGATGCGCTACACCTTC. This codes for CASSSRQEMRYTF.